The next 5 T cell receptor beta chains were all read from a single sample in a study of control samples from healthy donors and cancer patients. Produced via immunoSEQ multiplex PCR; TCRdb's table is partial and in-frame only. This sample's clone table lists about 190,000 clones. The sequenced sample was blood. The receptors were gathered from a woman between 25 and 40 years old in good health.

The J gene is TRBJ1-5, the V gene TRBV20-1; D uncertain. Between the trimmed V and J ends, which lost 6 bases and 10 bases, there was a span of 13 bases. The CDR3 runs to 11 residues. Germline lookup yields CDR1 DFQATT and CDR2 SNEGSKA (reference sequence). The DNA for the CDR3 is TGCAGTGCCCAGAGGTCGGTTCCCCAGCATTTT. Protein sequence: CSAQRSVPQHF.

The chain links TRBV19 to TRBJ2-1; TRBD2 aligns across 11 bases. CDR1 and CDR2 (germline): LNHDA, SQIVND (reference sequence). V was pared by 4 bases and J by 4 bases, with 0 bases of the junction left unmatched. The CDR3 is 14 residues long. The CDR3 loop reads CASSTSGGYNEQFF. The DNA of the CDR3 is TGTGCCAGTAGTACTAGCGGGGGGTACAATGAGCAGTTCTTC.

The CDR3 bases are TGCAGCGTTAAGGATTATGGCTACACCTTC. This gives the protein CSVKDYGYTF. The V call is TRBV29-1, the J call TRBJ1-2; the D is unclear. In germline, CDR1 is SQVTM, CDR2 ANQGSEA. The CDR3 runs to 10 residues. Trimming took 5 bases from V and 5 from J, leaving 6 bases between them.

The chain employs TRBV7-9 and TRBJ1-2; D perhaps matches TRBD1 (5 bases). Germline CDR1 and CDR2: SEHNR and FQNEAQ (reference sequence). V lost 3 bases, J lost 4 bases, and 12 bases lay in between. This CDR3 spans 14 amino acids. Here the CDR3 DNA reads TGTGCCAGCAGCTTTATGGGAACAGGCTATGGCTACACCTTC. Its protein is CASSFMGTGYGYTF.

The chain combines TRBV5-1 with TRBJ2-3; possible D gene TRBD1, 5 bases. V lost 4 bases to trimming and J lost 0 bases, with 15 bases between them. The CDR3 loop spans 16 amino acids. CDR1 and CDR2 from the germline V gene are SGHRS and YFSETQ. Here the CDR3 reads CASSRWAGPSTDTQYF. As DNA, the CDR3 is TGCGCCAGCAGCCGTTGGGCAGGGCCTAGCACAGATACGCAGTATTTT.